Following are 26 T cell receptor beta chains from one sample sequenced in a study of cytomegalovirus exposure and HLA in healthy donors. Here immunoSEQ multiplex PCR was the method, and the copy in TCRdb shows in-frame clones only, minus some. The sample has some 290,000 clones, around 90% seen once. Sequences were obtained from PBMCs. These receptors were collected from a man aged 30 to 39 in good health and CMV-seronegative.

V and J are TRBV7-9 and TRBJ2-7; D may be TRBD2 (6 bases). The CDR3 is 14 residues long. The V end was cut by 5 bases, the J end by 3 bases, with 14 bases between. The germline V gene encodes CDR1 SEHNR and CDR2 FQNEAQ (reference sequence). The CDR3 is CASSKGGEYYEQYF. CDR3 sequence (DNA): TGTGCCAGCAGCAAAGGCGGGGAATACTACGAGCAGTACTTC.

CDR3 sequence (DNA): TGTGCCAGCAGTGCCTACAGGGTTGGGGGCCTGAACACTGAAGCTTTCTTT. It yields the protein CASSAYRVGGLNTEAFF. J is TRBJ1-1 and V is TRBV6-1; tentatively, D is TRBD1 (6 bases). The CDR3 has 17 amino acids. Germline CDR1 is MNHNS and CDR2 is SASEGT. V gave up 4 bases and J gave up 0 bases, with 18 bases separating them.

The chain has TRBV5-5 and TRBJ2-7; TRBD2 matches at 7 bases. CDR1 SGHKS and CDR2 YYEKEE come from the germline V gene (reference sequence). The CDR3 contains 14 residues. Trimming cost V 4 bases and J 2 bases; bases outside gene matches: 6. The CDR3, as DNA: TGTGCCAGCAGCCCCTGGGACTACACCTACGAGCAGTACTTC. This encodes CASSPWDYTYEQYF. Drawing the rest from reference TRBV5-5 and TRBJ2-7, the complete variable domain is DAGVTQSPTHLIKTRGQQVTLRCSPISGHKSVSWYQQVLGQGPQFIFQYYEKEERGRGNFPDRFSARQFPNYSSELNVNALLLGDSALYLCASSPWDYTYEQYFGPGTRLTVT.

The rearrangement uses TRBV29-1 and TRBJ2-1; 11 bases align to TRBD2. The germline gives CDR1 SQVTM, CDR2 ANQGSEA. V shed 7 bases and J 3 bases; nucleotides not matched to a gene: 5. The CDR3 is made up of 14 amino acids. For the CDR3, the DNA is TGCAGCGCCGGTAGCGGGGGGGACTACAATGAGCAGTTCTTC. Translated: CSAGSGGDYNEQFF.

This chain uses TRBV27 with TRBJ1-1; maybe TRBD1 (5 bases). The CDR3 length is 14 residues. The germline gives CDR1 MNHEY, CDR2 SMNVEV (reference sequence). Deletions cut 3 bases from V and 4 bases from J, with 12 bases between. The CDR3 loop is CASSFQGKITEAFF. CDR3 coding DNA: TGTGCCAGCAGTTTCCAGGGTAAGATCACTGAAGCTTTCTTT.

The rearrangement links TRBV19 to TRBJ1-2, with D possibly being TRBD1 (6 bases). Germline values: CDR1 LNHDA, CDR2 SQIVND (reference sequence). Trimming took 7 bases from V and 7 from J, leaving 16 bases between them. The CDR3 consists of 13 residues. This CDR3 reads CASTHRVDGGYTF. The DNA for the CDR3 is TGTGCCAGTACTCACAGGGTAGACGGTGGCTACACCTTC.

V usage is TRBV15 and J usage is TRBJ1-2, with 7 bases that match TRBD1. The length of the CDR3 is 16 residues. The germline gives CDR1 LNHNV, CDR2 YYDKDF (reference sequence). The V segment lost 3 bases and the J segment 3 bases; nucleotides outside the gene matches: 10. CDR3 sequence reads: CATSSGKGARHYGYTF. In nucleotides, the CDR3 is TGTGCCACCAGCAGTGGAAAGGGGGCGCGACACTATGGCTACACCTTC. The full variable domain, with the rest looked up from reference TRBV15 and TRBJ1-2, is DAMVIQNPRYQVTQFGKPVTLSCSQTLNHNVMYWYQQKSSQAPKLLFHYYDKDFNNEADTPDNFQSRRPNTSFCFLDIRSPGLGDTAMYLCATSSGKGARHYGYTFGSGTRLTVV.

The CDR3 region has the DNA TGTGCCAGCAGCAGACAAGGAACAGGGCCAGGAAAAAAACTGTTTTTT. This encodes CASSRQGTGPGKKLFF. The V gene is TRBV14, the J gene TRBJ1-4; D is perhaps TRBD1 (6 bases). Germline V gene data show CDR1 as SGHDN and CDR2 as FVKESK. The V gene lost 5 bases and the J gene lost 9 bases, with 22 bases spanning the gap. The CDR3 contains 16 residues.

This clone was seen a single time. The chain is built from TRBV7-9 and TRBJ1-6; TRBD1 might be the D (5 bases). The V end was cut by 5 bases, the J end by 5 bases, with 16 bases between. This CDR3 has 16 amino acids. From germline, CDR1 is SEHNR and CDR2 FQNEAQ (reference sequence). CDR3 nucleotides: TGTGCCAGCAGCCCCACCTCGGGGGGTAATAATTCACCCCTCCACTTT. Amino acid sequence: CASSPTSGGNNSPLHF.

This chain links TRBV6-6 with TRBJ2-5; D might be TRBD2 (5 bases). Per the germline V gene, CDR1 is MNHNY and CDR2 is SVGAGI (reference sequence). This CDR3 contains 14 residues. The V end lost 2 bases, the J end lost 2 bases, and 9 bases lay between the germline ends. DNA of the CDR3: TGTGCCAGCAGTTACCGGGGAAAGCAAGAGACCCAGTACTTC. This translates into CASSYRGKQETQYF.

CDR3 nucleotides: TGTGCCTGGAGTGTATTCTGGTCTAGCGAAGTAGTAGAGACCCAGTACTTC. It translates to CAWSVFWSSEVVETQYF. The chain recombines TRBV30 with TRBJ2-5, with D possibly TRBD2 on 6 matching bases. The CDR3 has 17 residues. V lost 0 bases to trimming and J lost 4 bases, with 21 bases between them. CDR1 is GTSNPN, CDR2 SVGIG, per germline (reference sequence).

The chain employs TRBV6-5 and TRBJ2-1, with D possibly matching TRBD1 (5 bases). From germline, CDR1 is MNHEY and CDR2 SVGAGI. This CDR3 comprises 16 residues. The germline V and J ends were trimmed by 0 bases and 0 bases, with 9 bases remaining between them. CDR3 sequence (DNA): TGTGCCAGCAGTTACTCAGGGGTTAGCTCCTACAATGAGCAGTTCTTC. It codes for CASSYSGVSSYNEQFF.

This chain uses TRBV6-5 with TRBJ1-6, with 7 bases fitting TRBD1. The CDR3 contains 14 residues. V was clipped by 2 bases and J by 15 bases; unmatched bases: 10. From germline, CDR1 is MNHEY and CDR2 SVGAGI. The CDR3 DNA sequence: TGTGCCAGCAGTTACGCATGGGACAGCCAGCGCCTCCACTTT. Translation: CASSYAWDSQRLHF.

The chain couples TRBV30 to TRBJ2-7; perhaps TRBD1 as D (8 bases). Germline assignment: CDR1 GTSNPN and CDR2 SVGIG (reference sequence). This CDR3 region has 15 residues. Trimming stripped 4 bases from V and 0 bases from J, with 16 bases between. CDR3: CAWNRGGGVSYEQYF. The CDR3 DNA follows: TGTGCCTGGAACAGGGGGGGAGGCGTCTCCTACGAGCAGTACTTC.

CDR3 residues: CASSWAGNTEAFF. CDR3 bases: TGTGCCAGCAGTTGGGCCGGGAACACTGAAGCTTTCTTT. V and J are TRBV6-5 and TRBJ1-1; no definite D call. The length of the CDR3 is 13 residues. In germline, CDR1 is MNHEY, CDR2 SVGAGI. With 4 bases removed from V and 1 base from J, the gap between germline ends came to 7 bases.

The chain uses TRBV30 and TRBJ1-2; D is undetermined. The V end lost 3 bases, the J end lost 6 bases, and 14 bases lay between the germline ends. Germline CDR1 and CDR2: GTSNPN and SVGIG (reference sequence). The CDR3 runs to 13 residues. CDR3 in DNA: TGTGCCTGGAGCATTGACCCCCGGGATGGCTACACCTTC. Protein product: CAWSIDPRDGYTF. Together with reference TRBV30 and TRBJ1-2, the CDR3 gives the full variable domain: SQTIHQWPATLVQPVGSPLSLECTVEGTSNPNLYWYRQAAGRGLQLLFYSVGIGQISSEVPQNLSASRPQDRQFILSSKKLLLSDSGFYLCAWSIDPRDGYTFGSGTRLTVV.

J is TRBJ1-2 and V is TRBV6-5; D is unclear. The CDR3 covers 12 residues. Per the germline V gene, CDR1 is MNHEY and CDR2 is SVGAGI. V was clipped by 7 bases and J by 5 bases, with 11 bases between them. The CDR3 DNA reads TGTGCCAGCACACCCCGAGGTTATGGCTACACCTTC. This translates into CASTPRGYGYTF.

The chain links TRBV2 to TRBJ2-5, with TRBD2 identical over 8 bases. The CDR3 is 16 amino acids. Germline assignment: CDR1 SNHLY and CDR2 FYNNEI. V dropped 2 bases and J dropped 4; count of bases not matched to a gene: 9. CDR3 sequence reads: CASSESGGGLRETQYF. CDR3 nucleotides: TGTGCCAGCAGTGAATCGGGGGGGGGCCTGAGAGAGACCCAGTACTTC.

The V and J genes are TRBV27 and TRBJ2-3, with D tentatively TRBD2 (7 bases). The V gene lost 5 bases and the J gene lost 8 bases, with 29 bases spanning the gap. This CDR3 has 18 residues. Germline-derived CDR1 and CDR2 are MNHEY and SMNVEV (reference sequence). The CDR3 sequence: CASSGRGETSFGVSTQYF. CDR3 in DNA: TGTGCCAGCAGTGGGAGGGGGGAAACGTCGTTCGGTGTGAGTACGCAGTATTTT.

The chain recombines TRBV7-9 with TRBJ1-1, with 9 bases that match TRBD1. V dropped 5 bases and J dropped 10; count of bases not matched to a gene: 8. Germline CDR1 and CDR2: SEHNR and FQNEAQ (reference sequence). The CDR3 sequence is 13 residues long. The DNA of the CDR3 is TGTGCCAGCAGCCCGGGACAGGGTCTACGAGCTTTCTTT. Its translation: CASSPGQGLRAFF.

The chain couples TRBV5-5 to TRBJ2-5; no definite D call. The CDR3 totals 17 residues. Germline-derived CDR1 and CDR2 are SGHKS and YYEKEE (reference sequence). Trimming removed 2 bases from V and 5 bases from J, with 22 bases in between. The CDR3 reads CASSFMSVPRVSETQYF. CDR3 DNA: TGTGCCAGCAGCTTCATGAGTGTCCCCCGGGTCAGTGAGACCCAGTACTTC.

The count of this clone is one. J is TRBJ1-2 and V is TRBV19, with 7 nucleotides matching TRBD1. The V gene end was trimmed by 8 bases and the J gene end by 4 bases; junction bases not matched to a gene: 13. In germline, CDR1 is LNHDA, CDR2 SQIVND (reference sequence). The CDR3 is 15 residues long. The CDR3 sequence is CASAGGQGVLYGYTF. The CDR3 region has the DNA TGTGCCAGTGCTGGTGGCCAGGGGGTTCTCTATGGCTACACCTTC.

The chain is built from TRBV7-8 and TRBJ2-7, with D possibly being TRBD1 (6 bases). This CDR3 contains 16 residues. The germline V and J ends were trimmed by 5 bases and 0 bases, with 17 bases remaining between them. CDR1 is SGHVS, CDR2 FQNEAQ, per germline. CDR3 bases: TGTGCCAGCAGCCGACTATCCGGGACAAACTCCTACGAGCAGTACTTC. Translation: CASSRLSGTNSYEQYF.

The DNA for the CDR3 is TGTGCCTGGAGAGGGGTTTCTAGCAATCAGCCCCAGCATTTT. Translated, it gives CAWRGVSSNQPQHF. The J gene is TRBJ1-5, the V gene TRBV30, with D perhaps matching TRBD1 (5 bases). The V end lost 3 bases, the J end lost 0 bases, and 9 bases lay between the germline ends. Germline V gene data show CDR1 as GTSNPN and CDR2 as SVGIG (reference sequence). This CDR3 has 14 residues.

The chain combines TRBV27 with TRBJ2-1; 10 bases are a match to TRBD2. Per the germline V gene, CDR1 is MNHEY and CDR2 is SMNVEV (reference sequence). The CDR3 totals 15 residues. V lost 6 bases, J lost 1 base, and 3 bases stayed unmatched. Written as DNA, the CDR3 is TGTGCCAGCAGACCGGGACTAGCGTCCTACAATGAGCAGTTCTTC. This translates into CASRPGLASYNEQFF.

The chain links TRBV6-1 to TRBJ1-2; 9 nucleotides match TRBD1. Looked up from germline, CDR1 is MNHNS and CDR2 is SASEGT. The CDR3 runs 13 residues. With V trimmed by 6 bases and J by 4 bases, 3 bases remained unmatched. The CDR3: CASRGTGSYGYTF. CDR3 nucleotide sequence: TGTGCCAGCAGGGGGACAGGGTCCTATGGCTACACCTTC.